The 30 T cell receptor beta chains in this list originate from one sample, sequenced in a study of OX40 agonist ivuxolimab in advanced cancers. Generated by immunoSEQ multiplex PCR, the TCRdb table keeps only in-frame clones and is missing some. The sample yields roughly 60,000 clones, 85% seen once. The input for sequencing was CD4+ or CD8+ T cells sorted from blood, taken in a trial of the OX40 agonist ivuxolimab. Receptor source: an adult with an advanced solid tumor such as melanoma, head and neck, liver or kidney cancer.

This clone occurred once. CDR3 amino acids: CASSFSGPRGELFF. DNA of the CDR3: TGTGCCAGCAGCTTTAGCGGTCCCAGGGGGGAGCTGTTTTTT. The V and J genes are TRBV7-2 and TRBJ2-2; a possible D gene is TRBD2 (6 bases). CDR1 is SGHTA, CDR2 FQGNSA, per germline. With 3 bases removed from V and 8 bases from J, the gap between germline ends came to 13 bases. The CDR3 spans 14 residues. The full variable domain, completed using reference TRBV7-2 and TRBJ2-2, is GAGVSQSPSNKVTEKGKDVELRCDPISGHTALYWYRQSLGQGLEFLIYFQGNSAPDKSGLPSDRFSAERTGGSVSTLTIQRTQQEDSAVYLCASSFSGPRGELFFGEGSRLTVL.

The chain couples TRBV28 to TRBJ2-3; D possibly uses TRBD1 or TRBD2 (7 bases each). Trimming shortened V by 10 bases and J by 2 bases, and 13 bases separated the two germline ends. CDR3 length: 13 residues. CDR1 and CDR2 (germline): MDHEN, SYDVKM. CDR3 in DNA: TGTGCCACCCAGGGGGGGGCCACAGATACGCAGTATTTT. Its protein is CATQGGATDTQYF.

This chain connects TRBV7-9 to TRBJ2-2, with D perhaps matching TRBD1 or TRBD2 (5 bases each). This CDR3 comprises 15 residues. Germline-derived CDR1 and CDR2 are SEHNR and FQNEAQ (reference sequence). V dropped 0 bases and J dropped 4 bases, with 9 bases sitting between them. DNA for the CDR3: TGTGCCAGCAGCTTAGCGGGGACCCCCACCGGGGAGCTGTTTTTT. It is translated as CASSLAGTPTGELFF.

V gene TRBV11-3 combines with J gene TRBJ2-2; TRBD1 matches at 8 bases. Germline trimming cut 3 bases from V and 5 bases from J; bases unmatched to any gene: 8. The CDR3 is 16 amino acids. Germline CDR1 and CDR2: SGHNT and YENEEA. DNA of the CDR3: TGTGCCAGCAGCTTCGGACAGGGTATACCTACCGGGGAGCTGTTTTTT. Protein: CASSFGQGIPTGELFF. The whole variable domain, remainder taken from reference TRBV11-3 and TRBJ2-2, is EAGVVQSPRYKIIEKKQPVAFWCNPISGHNTLYWYLQNLGQGPELLIRYENEEAVDDSQLPKDRFSAERLKGVDSTLKIQPAELGDSAVYLCASSFGQGIPTGELFFGEGSRLTVL.

The chain couples TRBV30 to TRBJ2-1; 7 bases are a match to TRBD2. J gave up 6 bases and V 3 bases, and 2 bases lay outside the gene matches. Germline CDR1 GTSNPN, CDR2 SVGIG (reference sequence). The CDR3 consists of 12 residues. CDR3 sequence (DNA): TGTGCCTGGAGGTCTAGCGGCAATGAGCAGTTCTTC. This sequence encodes CAWRSSGNEQFF.

The chain combines TRBV6-6 with TRBJ1-6; D is ambiguous. Trimming cost V 4 bases and J 7 bases, with 17 bases left between them. This CDR3 contains 16 residues. Germline V gene data show CDR1 as MNHNY and CDR2 as SVGAGI (reference sequence). The CDR3 bases are TGTGCCAGCAGTTCCCAAAGGACTGCTTCCAATTCACCCCTCCACTTT. Translation gives CASSSQRTASNSPLHF.

J is TRBJ2-1 and V is TRBV7-2, with 9 positions matching TRBD2. Germline V gene lookup returns CDR1 SGHTA and CDR2 FQGNSA. V shed 4 bases, J shed 10 bases, and the junction held 8 bases outside the gene matches. This CDR3 region has 14 residues. The CDR3: CASSYLAGPGEQFF. Here the CDR3 DNA reads TGTGCCAGCAGCTACCTAGCGGGACCAGGAGAGCAGTTCTTC.

In its sample, this clone was seen once. The chain uses TRBV19 and TRBJ2-1; TRBD1 matches at 11 bases. CDR1 and CDR2 (germline): LNHDA, SQIVND (reference sequence). CDR3 length equals 15 residues. V dropped 0 bases and J dropped 10; count of bases not matched to a gene: 5. CDR3 DNA sequence: TGTGCCAGTAGTATAGAGGAGGACAGGGGGCGCGAGCAGTTCTTC. This sequence encodes CASSIEEDRGREQFF.

The chain links TRBV6-5 to TRBJ2-7; TRBD2 might be the D (5 bases). The germline CDR1 and CDR2 sequences are MNHEY and SVGAGI. The CDR3 totals 15 residues. V shed 0 bases and J shed 1 base, with 10 bases lying between them. CDR3 residues: CASSYSSEGSYEQYF. CDR3 coding DNA: TGTGCCAGCAGTTACTCGTCCGAGGGTTCCTACGAGCAGTACTTC.

J is TRBJ1-4 and V is TRBV28; 7 bases map to TRBD1. J gave up 3 bases and V 10 bases, and 8 bases lay outside the gene matches. CDR1 MDHEN and CDR2 SYDVKM come from the germline V gene. The CDR3 length is 14 residues. CDR3 amino acids: CATIPGQPNEKLFF. The CDR3 nucleotides read TGTGCCACCATACCGGGACAGCCTAATGAAAAACTGTTTTTT.

The rearrangement uses TRBV5-1 and TRBJ2-7; 8 nucleotides line up with TRBD1. J lost 5 bases, V lost 5 bases, and 3 bases had no gene match. This CDR3 contains 12 residues. CDR1 is SGHRS and CDR2 is YFSETQ in the germline V gene. The CDR3 protein is CASRDREDEQYF. The CDR3 DNA reads TGCGCCAGCAGGGACAGGGAGGACGAGCAGTACTTC.

This chain connects TRBV9 to TRBJ1-2, with TRBD1 identical over 9 bases. Trimming took 2 bases from V and 3 from J; bases not matched to a gene: 11. Germline V gives CDR1 SGDLS, CDR2 YYNGEE. This CDR3 has 17 residues. The CDR3 loop is CASSVAVRGDRDYGYTF. CDR3 DNA sequence: TGTGCCAGCAGCGTCGCGGTAAGGGGGGACAGGGACTATGGCTACACCTTC. Looking up the rest from reference TRBV9 and TRBJ1-2 gives the full variable domain: DSGVTQTPKHLITATGQRVTLRCSPRSGDLSVYWYQQSLDQGLQFLIQYYNGEERAKGNILERFSAQQFPDLHSELNLSSLELGDSALYFCASSVAVRGDRDYGYTFGSGTRLTVV.

This clone occurred once. V usage is TRBV19 and J usage is TRBJ1-5; D uncertain. Looked up from germline, CDR1 is LNHDA and CDR2 is SQIVND (reference sequence). The CDR3 is made up of 15 amino acids. The ends were cut back, 4 bases at V and 4 bases at J, with 14 bases in the middle. The CDR3 nucleotides read TGTGCCAGTAGTAACTCTCTAGTGGGGAATCAGCCCCAGCATTTT. Translated, it gives CASSNSLVGNQPQHF.

This chain connects TRBV19 to TRBJ1-6, with a weak D call TRBD1 (6 bases). The germline V gene encodes CDR1 LNHDA and CDR2 SQIVND (reference sequence). The CDR3 has 15 residues. V shed 5 bases and J shed 7 bases, with 15 bases lying between them. As DNA, the CDR3 is TGTGCCAGTAGTCCAACGACAGGCGTCAATTCACCCCTCCACTTT. Translation gives CASSPTTGVNSPLHF.

The chain employs TRBV29-1 and TRBJ2-1; the match to TRBD1 covers 7 bases. There are 13 residues in the CDR3. Germline values: CDR1 SQVTM, CDR2 ANQGSEA. With 7 bases clipped from V and 8 bases from J, the junction kept 11 bases outside the gene matches. DNA for the CDR3: TGCAGCGAGACGGCAGGGGGTAATGATGAGCAGTTCTTC. It yields the protein CSETAGGNDEQFF.

The chain uses TRBV6-1 and TRBJ2-3; D is uncertain. V lost 1 base, J lost 1 base, and 12 bases lay in between. The CDR3 covers 16 residues. Germline V gene lookup returns CDR1 MNHNS and CDR2 SASEGT. CDR3 coding DNA: TGTGCCAGCAGTGAAGGTCTAAGCGAGGGCACAGATACGCAGTATTTT. Protein sequence: CASSEGLSEGTDTQYF.

The chain links TRBV7-9 to TRBJ2-1, with unresolved D. The CDR3 consists of 13 residues. Germline CDR1 and CDR2: SEHNR and FQNEAQ (reference sequence). V was cut by 0 bases and J by 9 bases, with 9 bases left in between. Here the CDR3 reads CASSLAPSGEQFF. The CDR3 DNA sequence: TGTGCCAGCAGCTTAGCGCCCTCGGGTGAGCAGTTCTTC.

The sample holds a few counts of this clone. This sequence joins TRBV7-2 and TRBJ1-5; possible D gene TRBD1, 5 bases. Trimming took 2 bases from V and 1 from J, leaving 15 bases between them. Germline V gene lookup returns CDR1 SGHTA and CDR2 FQGNSA. The CDR3 runs to 17 residues. The CDR3 sequence: CASSLQGWDGSNQPQHF. The CDR3 nucleotides are TGTGCCAGCAGCTTACAAGGCTGGGACGGCAGCAATCAGCCCCAGCATTTT.

The chain links TRBV27 to TRBJ1-1; a weak D match, TRBD1 (5 bases). The CDR3 spans 14 residues. Trimming removed 4 bases at V and 3 bases at J, with 12 bases between. Germline values: CDR1 MNHEY, CDR2 SMNVEV (reference sequence). The CDR3 coding sequence is TGTGCCAGCAGTTGGGGGGGGGAATACACTGAAGCTTTCTTT. It is translated as CASSWGGEYTEAFF.

The gene calls are TRBV19 and TRBJ2-1, with D perhaps assigned TRBD1 or TRBD2 (5 bases each). V dropped 4 bases and J dropped 0 bases, with 16 bases sitting between them. Germline V gene lookup returns CDR1 LNHDA and CDR2 SQIVND (reference sequence). The CDR3 totals 17 residues. The CDR3 spells CASSKRARDLSYNEQFF. The CDR3 bases are TGTGCCAGTAGTAAGAGGGCGAGGGACCTCTCCTACAATGAGCAGTTCTTC.

V and J are TRBV5-8 and TRBJ2-6; 8 bases map to TRBD1. V shed 4 bases, J shed 3 bases, and the junction held 6 bases outside the gene matches. The CDR3 contains 16 residues. Looked up from germline, CDR1 is SGHTS and CDR2 is YDEGEE. CDR3 sequence reads: CASSKGQADGANVLTF. CDR3 in DNA: TGTGCCAGCAGCAAGGGACAGGCGGATGGGGCCAACGTCCTGACTTTC.

The chain carries TRBV19 and TRBJ2-5; perhaps TRBD2 as D (6 bases). The germline V and J ends were trimmed by 4 bases and 5 bases, with 14 bases remaining between them. The germline gives CDR1 LNHDA, CDR2 SQIVND (reference sequence). The CDR3 spans 14 residues. CDR3 coding DNA: TGTGCCAGTAGTACCGGAGGGGTAGGCGAGACCCAGTACTTC. Amino acid sequence: CASSTGGVGETQYF. The full variable domain, its missing parts supplied by reference TRBV19 and TRBJ2-5, is DGGITQSPKYLFRKEGQNVTLSCEQNLNHDAMYWYRQDPGQGLRLIYYSQIVNDFQKGDIAEGYSVSREKKESFPLTVTSAQKNPTAFYLCASSTGGVGETQYFGPGTRLLVL.

V usage is TRBV10-3 and J usage is TRBJ2-1; D perhaps matches TRBD2 (5 bases). V lost 2 bases to trimming and J lost 7 bases, with 9 bases between them. This CDR3 has 13 residues. Germline CDR1 and CDR2: ENHRY and SYGVKD. The CDR3 nucleotides read TGTGCCATCAGTGAGGGGAGAGTGAATGAGCAGTTCTTC. This encodes CAISEGRVNEQFF.

V usage is TRBV7-9 and J usage is TRBJ2-5, with 7 bases identical to TRBD2. Per germline, CDR1 SEHNR and CDR2 FQNEAQ (reference sequence). This CDR3 region has 12 residues. The V and J ends lost 4 bases and 7 bases, in that order; junction bases with no gene match: 3. CDR3 amino acids: CASSSERGTQYF. The CDR3 nucleotides read TGTGCCAGCAGCTCGGAGCGGGGGACCCAGTACTTC.

The chain has TRBV7-9 and TRBJ2-1, with a weak D call TRBD2 (5 bases). Germline values: CDR1 SEHNR, CDR2 FQNEAQ (reference sequence). V shed 7 bases and J shed 0 bases, with 13 bases lying between them. This CDR3 region has 15 residues. The CDR3 loop reads CASNEPGTSYNEQFF. As DNA, the CDR3 is TGTGCCAGCAACGAGCCGGGAACCTCCTACAATGAGCAGTTCTTC.

The J gene is TRBJ2-1, the V gene TRBV10-2; TRBD1 matches 8 bases. From germline, CDR1 is WSHSY and CDR2 SAAADI. Trimming took 2 bases from V and 0 from J; bases not matched to a gene: 15. The CDR3 length is 20 residues. The CDR3 bases are TGCGCCAGCAGTGAGCCCCAGGGGGCCAGAGGACATGGCTCCTACAATGAGCAGTTCTTC. It codes for CASSEPQGARGHGSYNEQFF.

Turning to this clone: This sample includes further DNA sequences coding for the same CDR3. The V gene is TRBV29-1, the J gene TRBJ1-2; D not resolved. The germline gives CDR1 SQVTM, CDR2 ANQGSEA. The V end was cut by 6 bases, the J end by 8 bases, with 13 bases between. The CDR3 runs to 11 residues. CDR3 nucleotide sequence: TGCAGCGTAGGTTCGCTCTACGGCTACACCTTC. Translated, it gives CSVGSLYGYTF.

The V and J genes are TRBV7-9 and TRBJ2-3; no clear D. The CDR3 sequence is 12 residues long. The ends were cut back, 0 bases at V and 6 bases at J, with 4 bases in the middle. From germline, CDR1 is SEHNR and CDR2 FQNEAQ (reference sequence). This CDR3 is CASSLATDTQYF. The CDR3 DNA is TGTGCCAGCAGCTTAGCGACGGATACGCAGTATTTT.

CDR3 sequence reads: CASSFRSAGGEKLFF. The CDR3 nucleotides read TGTGCCAGCAGCTTCCGGTCGGCAGGGGGAGAAAAACTGTTTTTT. The chain links TRBV7-9 to TRBJ1-4, with 7 bases that match TRBD1. The CDR3 contains 15 residues. V shed 3 bases and J 8 bases; nucleotides not matched to a gene: 9. The germline CDR1 and CDR2 sequences are SEHNR and FQNEAQ (reference sequence).

The V call is TRBV11-1, the J call TRBJ1-1; 9 positions match TRBD1. Germline V gene sequence: CDR1 SGHAT, CDR2 FQDESV (reference sequence). V lost 5 bases and J lost 1; bases outside the gene matches: 5. The CDR3 loop spans 15 amino acids. For the CDR3, the DNA is TGTGCCAGCAGCGCCGACAGGGGGAAGAACACTGAAGCTTTCTTT. Amino acids: CASSADRGKNTEAFF. Complete variable domain (other parts from reference TRBV11-1 and TRBJ1-1): EAEVAQSPRYKITEKSQAVAFWCDPISGHATLYWYRQILGQGPELLVQFQDESVVDDSQLPKDRFSAERLKGVDSTLKIQPAELGDSAMYLCASSADRGKNTEAFFGQGTRLTVV.